This is a list of T cell receptor beta chains from one sample in a study of graft-versus-host responses after intestinal transplantation. Here immunoSEQ multiplex PCR was the method, and the copy in TCRdb shows in-frame clones only, minus some. Of 60,000 to 75,000 clones listed, about 89% are singletons. The sequencing here drew on ileum tissue, taken around 350 days after transplant. These receptors came from a human patient who received an intestinal transplant, so some T cells may come from the graft donor. The CDR3 runs from the conserved cysteine through the conserved F or W. A D gene is named only where the DNA matches it firmly. Only some rows state a clone size, as once, few, many or a class for expanded clones.

TRBJ1-1 - - TRBV14 CASSQDPVGSAFF TGTGCCAGCAGCCAAGATCCGGTGGGCTCGGCTTTCTTT
TRBJ2-1 - TRBD2 TRBV5-1 CASSLGGRALDEQFF TGCGCCAGCAGCTTGGGCGGGAGGGCCTTAGATGAGCAGTTCTTC
TRBJ2-7 - TRBD1 TRBV6-1 CASRGQGAAEQYF TGTGCCAGCAGAGGACAGGGGGCGGCGGAGCAGTACTTC
TRBJ1-6 - - TRBV6-5 CASSLTGNNSPLHF TGTGCCAGCAGCTTAACAGGGAACAATTCACCCCTCCACTTT
TRBJ1-5 - - TRBV2 CASSERAGAGGNQPQHF TGTGCCAGCAGTGAGAGGGCTGGGGCAGGCGGGAATCAGCCCCAGCATTTT
TRBJ1-2 - - TRBV5-1 CASSLVPGSNYGYTF TGCGCCAGCAGCTTGGTTCCCGGATCTAACTATGGCTACACCTTC
TRBJ1-1 - - TRBV2 CAFQEKNTEAFF TGTGCCTTTCAGGAGAAGAACACTGAAGCTTTCTTT
TRBJ2-1 - - TRBV29-1 CSVKSQVSYNEQFF TGCAGCGTTAAGAGTCAGGTTTCGTACAATGAGCAGTTCTTC
TRBJ1-6 - - TRBV7-9 CASSLSRSNLHF TGTGCCAGCAGCTTATCCCGAAGTAACCTCCACTTT
TRBJ1-2 - - TRBV5-1 CASSLDGANYGYTF TGCGCCAGCAGCTTGGACGGAGCTAACTATGGCTACACCTTC
TRBJ2-5 - TRBD2 TRBV9 CASSLIAGVRETQYF TGTGCCAGCAGTTTAATAGCGGGGGTCCGGGAGACCCAGTACTTC
TRBJ1-1 - TRBD1 TRBV28 CATAETGALNTEAFF TGTGCCACCGCCGAAACAGGGGCATTGAACACTGAAGCTTTCTTT
TRBJ2-4 - - TRBV5-1 CASSPDRGNIQYF TGCGCCAGCAGCCCCGACAGAGGGAACATTCAGTACTTC
TRBJ2-5 once - TRBV6-5 CASSYSGYQETQYF TGTGCCAGCAGTTACTCGGGGTACCAAGAGACCCAGTACTTC
TRBJ1-1 - - TRBV9 CASSVAGVDTEAFF TGTGCCAGCAGCGTAGCGGGGGTGGACACTGAAGCTTTCTTT
TRBJ1-3 - TRBD1 TRBV6-1 CASGTGGTGNTIYF TGTGCCAGCGGTACAGGGGGTACTGGAAACACCATATATTTT
TRBJ1-2 - - TRBV14 CASSQEGFAGGYTF TGTGCCAGCAGCCAAGAAGGGTTCGCAGGTGGCTACACCTTC
TRBJ2-5 few - TRBV5-1 CASSEQGLQETQYF TGCGCCAGCAGCGAACAAGGCCTCCAAGAGACCCAGTACTTC
TRBJ1-4 - TRBD1 TRBV7-9 CASSFPTGDGEKLFF TGTGCCAGCAGCTTCCCGACAGGGGATGGTGAAAAACTGTTTTTT
TRBJ1-3 once TRBD1 TRBV29-1 CSVDSTGAGNTIYF TGCAGCGTTGATTCGACAGGGGCTGGAAACACCATATATTTT
TRBJ2-7 - TRBD1 TRBV6-5 CARILEGAIYEQYF TGTGCCAGGATACTTGAGGGGGCAATTTACGAGCAGTACTTC
TRBJ2-7 - - TRBV9 CASSVGVFYEQYF TGTGCCAGCAGCGTAGGGGTTTTTTACGAGCAGTACTTC
TRBJ2-7 - TRBD1 TRBV4-1 CASSQQGDRPYEQYF TGCGCCAGCAGCCAGCAAGGGGACAGGCCCTACGAGCAGTACTTC
TRBJ1-4 - TRBD1 TRBV5-1 CASSAKPGTGEKLFF TGCGCCAGCAGCGCAAAGCCCGGGACAGGGGAAAAACTGTTTTTT
TRBJ2-2 - - TRBV5-1 CASSLDVTGELFF TGCGCCAGCAGCTTAGACGTCACCGGGGAGCTGTTTTTT
TRBJ1-2 - TRBD1 TRBV9 CASSLGQELGYGYTF TGTGCCAGCAGCCTCGGACAGGAACTGGGCTATGGCTACACCTTC
TRBJ2-2 - - TRBV5-1 CASSSRGANTGELFF TGCGCCAGCAGCTCCCGGGGGGCCAACACCGGGGAGCTGTTTTTT
TRBJ2-6 - - TRBV6-1 CATSPPSGANVLTF TGTGCCACCTCCCCCCCCTCTGGGGCCAACGTCCTGACTTTC
TRBJ2-5 - TRBD2 TRBV7-9 CASRNGGDQETQYF TGTGCCAGCAGAAACGGGGGGGACCAAGAGACCCAGTACTTC
TRBJ2-5 once - TRBV6-5 CASSYLWGVGQETQYF TGTGCCAGCAGTTACCTGTGGGGAGTGGGGCAAGAGACCCAGTACTTC
TRBJ2-3 - - TRBV19 CASSMLGFTDTQYF TGTGCCAGTAGTATGCTGGGTTTCACAGATACGCAGTATTTT
TRBJ2-5 - TRBD1 TRBV5-1 CASSPRSGTGSQETQYF TGCGCCAGCAGCCCCCGGTCCGGGACAGGGAGCCAAGAGACCCAGTACTTC
TRBJ2-1 - - TRBV28 CASSLAGLYNEQFF TGTGCCAGCAGTTTAGCAGGGTTGTACAATGAGCAGTTCTTC
TRBJ1-2 once TRBD1 TRBV9 CASSVGTGENTF TGTGCCAGCAGCGTAGGGACAGGGGAGAACACCTTC
TRBJ1-2 - - TRBV4-1 CASSQVMRTVGTNYGYTF TGCGCCAGCAGCCAAGTAATGCGGACGGTCGGAACTAACTATGGCTACACCTTC